This T cell receptor beta chain was sequenced in a study of cytomegalovirus exposure and HLA in healthy donors. Study results and caveats: The authors later found HLA-associated TCR beta chains more clonally expanded than equally common others.

V dropped 4 bases and J dropped 0; count of bases not matched to a gene: 7. The CDR3 is 16 residues long. Germline V lookup: CDR1 MNHNY, CDR2 SVGAGI (reference sequence). Both 60 Vbeta primers and 13 Jbeta primers went into the PCR. Repertoires were generated with immunoSEQ multiplex PCR, while TCRdb's copy carries only in-frame clones and drops some. The sample contains some 120,000 clones, 80% of which appear only once. A word on this clone: As yet, its antigen is unknown.

Sequenced sample: PBMCs. This receptor was taken from a young man in good health and CMV-seronegative. The V and J genes are TRBV6-6 and TRBJ2-3; 7 positions agree with TRBD2. The CDR3 DNA follows: TGTGCCAGCAGTTCATATAGCGGGTCTAGCACAGATACGCAGTATTTT. Translated: CASSSYSGSSTDTQYF.